Detailed here is one T cell receptor beta chain. This sample is part of a study of T cells in Graves' hyperthyroidism and ophthalmopathy. Reasons for excluding patients were uncontrolled infection, other autoimmune disease, pregnancy or lactation. Orbital computed tomography, thyroid ultrasound, serum thyroxine and TRAb, and clinical symptoms together informed the diagnoses. From RNA transcripts, TCR beta CDR3 regions were amplified. TCR CDR3 regions were first amplified by RT-PCR with HTBI primers. TCRdb reprocessed the multiplex PCR reads with MiXCR, giving one entry per CDR3 protein. The sample records around 700,000 distinct CDR3 sequences, about 17% being singletons. The V gene's germline CDR1 is SEHNR and CDR2 FQNEAQ (reference sequence). Germline trimming cut 5 bases from V and 6 bases from J; bases unmatched to any gene: 10. This CDR3 region has 14 residues.

This chain joins TRBV7-9 and TRBJ2-7, with 7 bases matching TRBD1. The material sequenced was blood. The receptor comes from a woman between 45 and 60 years old with Graves' hyperthyroidism that later progressed to Graves' ophthalmopathy. CDR3 in DNA: TGTGCCAGCAGCCCCCCCCGGACAGGCGCCGAGCAGTACTTC. Translating gives CASSPPRTGAEQYF.